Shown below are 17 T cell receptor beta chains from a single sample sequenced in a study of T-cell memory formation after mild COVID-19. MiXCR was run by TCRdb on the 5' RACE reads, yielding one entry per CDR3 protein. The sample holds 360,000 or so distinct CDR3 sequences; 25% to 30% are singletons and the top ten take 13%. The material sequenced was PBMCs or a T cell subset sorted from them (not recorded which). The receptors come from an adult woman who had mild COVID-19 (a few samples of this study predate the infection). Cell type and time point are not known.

The CDR3 region is CASSLGHSYNEQFF. CDR3 nucleotides: TGTGCCAGCAGCTTGGGACATTCCTACAATGAGCAGTTCTTC. The chain carries TRBV7-6 and TRBJ2-1; perhaps TRBD1 as D (6 bases). Deletions cut 3 bases from V and 1 base from J, with 7 bases between. Per germline, CDR1 SGHVS and CDR2 FNYEAQ. This CDR3 contains 14 residues.

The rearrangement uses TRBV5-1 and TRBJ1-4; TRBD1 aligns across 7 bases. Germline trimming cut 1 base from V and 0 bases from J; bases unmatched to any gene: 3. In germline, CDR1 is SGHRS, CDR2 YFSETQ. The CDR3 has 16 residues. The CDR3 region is CASSLLGGTTNEKLFF. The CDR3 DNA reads TGCGCCAGCAGCTTGTTAGGGGGCACAACTAATGAAAAACTGTTTTTT.

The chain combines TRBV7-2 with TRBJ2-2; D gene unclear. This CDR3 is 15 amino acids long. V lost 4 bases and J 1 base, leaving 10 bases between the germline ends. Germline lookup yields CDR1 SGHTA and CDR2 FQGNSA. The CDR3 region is CASSSRSQNTGELFF. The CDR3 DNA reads TGTGCCAGCAGCTCTCGATCTCAGAACACCGGGGAGCTGTTTTTT.

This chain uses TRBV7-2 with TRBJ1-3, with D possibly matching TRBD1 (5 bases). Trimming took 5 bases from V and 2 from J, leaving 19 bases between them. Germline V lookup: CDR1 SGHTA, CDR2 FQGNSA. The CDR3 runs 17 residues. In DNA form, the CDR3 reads TGTGCCAGCAGCACAACCGGGACCGCGACAGCTGGAAACACCATATATTTT. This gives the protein CASSTTGTATAGNTIYF. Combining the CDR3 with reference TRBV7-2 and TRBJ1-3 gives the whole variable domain GAGVSQSPSNKVTEKGKDVELRCDPISGHTALYWYRQSLGQGLEFLIYFQGNSAPDKSGLPSDRFSAERTGGSVSTLTIQRTQQEDSAVYLCASSTTGTATAGNTIYFGEGSWLTVV.

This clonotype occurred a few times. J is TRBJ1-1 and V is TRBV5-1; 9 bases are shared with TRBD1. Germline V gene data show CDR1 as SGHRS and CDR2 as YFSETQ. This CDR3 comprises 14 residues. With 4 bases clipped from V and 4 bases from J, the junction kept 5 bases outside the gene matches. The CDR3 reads CASSRTGASTEAFF. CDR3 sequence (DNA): TGCGCCAGCAGCAGGACAGGGGCGAGCACTGAAGCTTTCTTT. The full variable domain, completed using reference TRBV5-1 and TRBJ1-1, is KAGVTQTPRYLIKTRGQQVTLSCSPISGHRSVSWYQQTPGQGLQFLFEYFSETQRNKGNFPGRFSGRQFSNSRSEMNVSTLELGDSALYLCASSRTGASTEAFFGQGTRLTVV.

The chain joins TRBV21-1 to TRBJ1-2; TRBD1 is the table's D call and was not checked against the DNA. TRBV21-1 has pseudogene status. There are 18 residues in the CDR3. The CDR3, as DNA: TGTGCCAGCAGCCGAGATGGACCGGGACAGGCCACCAACTATGGCTACACCTTC. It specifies CASSRDGPGQATNYGYTF.

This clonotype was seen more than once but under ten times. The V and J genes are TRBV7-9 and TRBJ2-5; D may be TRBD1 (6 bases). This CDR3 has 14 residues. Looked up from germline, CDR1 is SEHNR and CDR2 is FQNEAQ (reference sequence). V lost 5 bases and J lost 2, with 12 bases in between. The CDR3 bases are TGTGCCAGCAGCGCTACAGGGCCTCAAGAGACCCAGTACTTC. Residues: CASSATGPQETQYF. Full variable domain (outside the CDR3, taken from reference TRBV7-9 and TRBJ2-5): DTGVSQNPRHKITKRGQNVTFRCDPISEHNRLYWYRQTLGQGPEFLTYFQNEAQLEKSRLLSDRFSAERPKGSFSTLEIQRTEQGDSAMYLCASSATGPQETQYFGPGTRLLVL.

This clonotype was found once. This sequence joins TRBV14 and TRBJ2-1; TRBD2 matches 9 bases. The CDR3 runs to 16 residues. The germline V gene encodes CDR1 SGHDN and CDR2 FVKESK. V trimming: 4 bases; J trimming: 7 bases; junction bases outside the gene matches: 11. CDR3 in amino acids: CASSRVSGSHSNEQFF. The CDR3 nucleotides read TGTGCCAGCAGCCGGGTTAGCGGGAGTCATTCAAATGAGCAGTTCTTC.

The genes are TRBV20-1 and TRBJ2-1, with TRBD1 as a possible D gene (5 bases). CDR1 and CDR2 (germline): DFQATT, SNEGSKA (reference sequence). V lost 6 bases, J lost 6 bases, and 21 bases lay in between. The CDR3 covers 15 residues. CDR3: CSAGDSLYVVNEQFF. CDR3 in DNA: TGCAGTGCCGGAGACAGCCTATATGTGGTCAATGAGCAGTTCTTC.

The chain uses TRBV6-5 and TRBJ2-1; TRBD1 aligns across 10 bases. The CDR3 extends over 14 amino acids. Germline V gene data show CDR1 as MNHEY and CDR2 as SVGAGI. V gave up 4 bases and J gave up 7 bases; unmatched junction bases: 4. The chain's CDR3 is CASSSRTGGNEQFF. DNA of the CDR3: TGTGCCAGCAGTTCTAGGACAGGGGGTAATGAGCAGTTCTTC.

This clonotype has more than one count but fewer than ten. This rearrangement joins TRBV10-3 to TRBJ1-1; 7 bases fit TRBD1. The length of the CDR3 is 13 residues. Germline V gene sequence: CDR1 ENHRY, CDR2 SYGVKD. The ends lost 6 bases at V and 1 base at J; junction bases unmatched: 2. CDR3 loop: CAISGQENTEAFF. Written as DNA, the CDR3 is TGTGCCATCAGCGGACAGGAGAACACTGAAGCTTTCTTT.

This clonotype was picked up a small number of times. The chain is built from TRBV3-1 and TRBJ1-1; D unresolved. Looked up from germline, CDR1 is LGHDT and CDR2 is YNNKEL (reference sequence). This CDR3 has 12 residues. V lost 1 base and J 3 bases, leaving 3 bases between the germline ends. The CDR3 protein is CASSQGYTEAFF. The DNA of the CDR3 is TGTGCCAGCAGCCAAGGCTACACTGAAGCTTTCTTT. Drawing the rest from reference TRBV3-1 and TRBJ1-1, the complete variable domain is DTAVSQTPKYLVTQMGNDKSIKCEQNLGHDTMYWYKQDSKKFLKIMFSYNNKELIINETVPNRFSPKSPDKAHLNLHINSLELGDSAVYFCASSQGYTEAFFGQGTRLTVV.

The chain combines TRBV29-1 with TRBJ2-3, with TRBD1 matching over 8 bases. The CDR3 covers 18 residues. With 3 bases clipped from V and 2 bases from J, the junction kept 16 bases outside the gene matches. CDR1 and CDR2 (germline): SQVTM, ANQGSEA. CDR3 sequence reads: CSVEGQASGQWDTDTQYF. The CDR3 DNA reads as TGCAGCGTTGAGGGACAGGCGTCGGGACAGTGGGACACAGATACGCAGTATTTT.

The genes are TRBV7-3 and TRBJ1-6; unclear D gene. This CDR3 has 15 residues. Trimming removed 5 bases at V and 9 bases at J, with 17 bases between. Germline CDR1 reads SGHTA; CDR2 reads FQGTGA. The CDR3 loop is CASSPANGRASPLHF. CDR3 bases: TGTGCCAGCAGCCCAGCGAACGGTAGGGCTTCACCCCTCCACTTT. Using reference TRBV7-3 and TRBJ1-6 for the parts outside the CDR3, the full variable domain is GAGVSQTPSNKVTEKGKYVELRCDPISGHTALYWYRQSLGQGPEFLIYFQGTGAADDSGLPNDRFFAVRPEGSVSTLKIQRTERGDSAVYLCASSPANGRASPLHFGNGTRLTVT.

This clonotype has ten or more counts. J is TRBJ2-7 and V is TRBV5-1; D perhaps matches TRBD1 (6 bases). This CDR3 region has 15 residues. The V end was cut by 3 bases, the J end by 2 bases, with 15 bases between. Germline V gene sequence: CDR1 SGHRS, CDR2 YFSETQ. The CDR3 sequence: CASSSPPTGTYEQYF. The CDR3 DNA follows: TGCGCCAGCAGCTCACCCCCGACAGGCACCTACGAGCAGTACTTC. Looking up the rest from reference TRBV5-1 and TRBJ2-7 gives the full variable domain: KAGVTQTPRYLIKTRGQQVTLSCSPISGHRSVSWYQQTPGQGLQFLFEYFSETQRNKGNFPGRFSGRQFSNSRSEMNVSTLELGDSALYLCASSSPPTGTYEQYFGPGTRLTVT.

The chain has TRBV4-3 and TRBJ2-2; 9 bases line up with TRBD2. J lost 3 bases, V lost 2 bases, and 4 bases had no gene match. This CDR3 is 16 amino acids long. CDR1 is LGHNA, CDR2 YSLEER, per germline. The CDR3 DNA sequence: TGCGCCAGCAGCCAAATAGCGGGAGTTGACACCGGGGAGCTGTTTTTT. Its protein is CASSQIAGVDTGELFF.

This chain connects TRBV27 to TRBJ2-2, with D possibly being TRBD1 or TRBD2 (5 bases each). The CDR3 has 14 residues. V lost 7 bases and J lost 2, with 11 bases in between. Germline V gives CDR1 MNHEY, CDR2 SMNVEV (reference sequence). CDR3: CASNEGINTGELFF. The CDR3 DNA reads TGTGCCAGCAACGAGGGGATAAACACCGGGGAGCTGTTTTTT.